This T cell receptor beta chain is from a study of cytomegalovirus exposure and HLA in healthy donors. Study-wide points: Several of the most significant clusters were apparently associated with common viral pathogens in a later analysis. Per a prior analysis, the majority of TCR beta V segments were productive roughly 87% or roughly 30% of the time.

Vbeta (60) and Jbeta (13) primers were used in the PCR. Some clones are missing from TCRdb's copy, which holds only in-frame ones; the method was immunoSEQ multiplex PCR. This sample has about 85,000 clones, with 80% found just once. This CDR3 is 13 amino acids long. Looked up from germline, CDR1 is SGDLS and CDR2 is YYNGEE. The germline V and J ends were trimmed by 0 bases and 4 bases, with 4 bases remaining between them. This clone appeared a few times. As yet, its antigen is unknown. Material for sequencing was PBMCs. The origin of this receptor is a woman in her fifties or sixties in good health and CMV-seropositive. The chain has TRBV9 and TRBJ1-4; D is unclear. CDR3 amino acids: CASSVGGNEKLFF. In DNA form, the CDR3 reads TGTGCCAGCAGCGTAGGAGGTAATGAAAAACTGTTTTTT. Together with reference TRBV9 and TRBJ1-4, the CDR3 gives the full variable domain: DSGVTQTPKHLITATGQRVTLRCSPRSGDLSVYWYQQSLDQGLQFLIQYYNGEERAKGNILERFSAQQFPDLHSELNLSSLELGDSALYFCASSVGGNEKLFFGSGTQLSVL.